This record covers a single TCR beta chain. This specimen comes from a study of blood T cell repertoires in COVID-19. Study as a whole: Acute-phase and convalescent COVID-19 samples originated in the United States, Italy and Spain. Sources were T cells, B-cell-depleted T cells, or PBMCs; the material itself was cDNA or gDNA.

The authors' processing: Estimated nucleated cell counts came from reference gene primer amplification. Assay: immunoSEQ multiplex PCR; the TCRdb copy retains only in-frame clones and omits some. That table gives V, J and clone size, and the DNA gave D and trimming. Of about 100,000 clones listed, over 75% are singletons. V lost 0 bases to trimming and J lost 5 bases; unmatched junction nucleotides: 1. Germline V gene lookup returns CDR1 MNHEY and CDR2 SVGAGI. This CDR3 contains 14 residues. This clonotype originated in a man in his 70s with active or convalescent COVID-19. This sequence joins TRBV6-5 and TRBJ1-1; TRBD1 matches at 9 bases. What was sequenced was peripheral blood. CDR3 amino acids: CASSYSDRGTEAFF. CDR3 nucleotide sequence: TGTGCCAGCAGTTACTCTGACAGGGGGACTGAAGCTTTCTTT.